These T cell receptor beta chains were read from a single sample in a study of blood T cell repertoires in COVID-19. Some clones are missing from TCRdb's copy, which holds only in-frame ones; the method was immunoSEQ multiplex PCR. The sample has about 330,000 clones, over 75% seen once. Sequencing input: PBMCs or T cells enriched from blood (not recorded which). The receptors come from a woman aged 18-29 years who had recovered from COVID-19. The CDR3 runs from the conserved cysteine through the conserved F or W. The order of the fields is V gene, J gene, D gene, CDR3 protein. The D gene is left open where the match is weak.

>TRBV5-1|TRBJ2-1|TRBD2
CASRVTSGNEQFF
>TRBV10-1|TRBJ1-5|TRBD1
CASIPKAGKDRVEGQPQHF
>TRBV30|TRBJ2-3|TRBD2
CAWSSGAGGPADTQYF
>TRBV11-2|TRBJ2-7|TRBD2
CASSFRRLAGTYEQYF
>TRBV27|TRBJ1-1|TRBD1
CASKGALSEAFF
>TRBV28|TRBJ1-2|TRBD1
CASSLYQGGTYGYTF
>TRBV3-1/TRBV3-2|TRBJ1-4|TRBD1
CASSEGGTGVGEKLFF
>TRBV5-1|TRBJ1-1|TRBD1
CASSVRGQPSNTEAFF
>TRBV28|TRBJ2-3|.
CASSLWGRGSTDTQYF
>TRBV12-5|TRBJ2-5|.
CASGLVTFLGTSSHQPHQETQYF
>TRBV10-2|TRBJ1-1|.
CASGDRPNTEAFF
>TRBV2|TRBJ2-2|TRBD2
CASRTSANTGELFF
>TRBV5-5|TRBJ2-7|TRBD1
CASSLARQGSSYEQYF
>TRBV27|TRBJ1-5|TRBD1
CATAVDRGSNQPQHF
>TRBV6-6|TRBJ2-1|.
CASSFSSYNEQFF
>TRBV6-5|TRBJ1-5|TRBD1
CASRTGAGQPQHF
>TRBV27|TRBJ1-1|.
CASSLDRVGTEAFF
>TRBV6-5|TRBJ2-4|.
CASSRDLAKNIQYF
>TRBV19|TRBJ2-1|TRBD2
CASSLGLAGGADSYNEQFF
>TRBV19|TRBJ1-5|TRBD1
CASSPWTGGDNQPQHF
>TRBV5-1|TRBJ2-3|.
CASSRTREDTQYF
>TRBV19|TRBJ1-3|.
CASSTFGRGSGNTIYF
>TRBV7-6|TRBJ1-1|.
CASSTDWEGKAFF
>TRBV5-1|TRBJ2-3|TRBD2
CASSGDLSGRGDTQYF
>TRBV18|TRBJ1-2|TRBD1
CASSPTPGGAYGYTF
>TRBV18|TRBJ2-1|TRBD1
CASSPSQGAGYNEQFF